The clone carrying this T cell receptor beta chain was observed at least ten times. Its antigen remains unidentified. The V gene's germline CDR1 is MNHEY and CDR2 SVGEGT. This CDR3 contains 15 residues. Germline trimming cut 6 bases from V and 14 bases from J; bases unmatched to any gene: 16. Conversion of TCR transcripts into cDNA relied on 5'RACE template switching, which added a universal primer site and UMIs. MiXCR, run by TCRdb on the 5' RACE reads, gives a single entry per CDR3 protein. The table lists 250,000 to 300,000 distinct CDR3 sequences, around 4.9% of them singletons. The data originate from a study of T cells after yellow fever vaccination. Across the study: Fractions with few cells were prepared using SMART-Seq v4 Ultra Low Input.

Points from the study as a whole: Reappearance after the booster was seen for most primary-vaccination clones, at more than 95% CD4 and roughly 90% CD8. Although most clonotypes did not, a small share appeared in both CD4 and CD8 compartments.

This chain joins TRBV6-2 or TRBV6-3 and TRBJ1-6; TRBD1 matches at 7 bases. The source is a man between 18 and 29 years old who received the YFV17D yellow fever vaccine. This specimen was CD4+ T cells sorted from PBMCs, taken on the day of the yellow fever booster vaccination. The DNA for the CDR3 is TGTGCCAGCAGACAACGGACAGGACCCGAGGGGACCCTCCACTTT. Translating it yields CASRQRTGPEGTLHF.